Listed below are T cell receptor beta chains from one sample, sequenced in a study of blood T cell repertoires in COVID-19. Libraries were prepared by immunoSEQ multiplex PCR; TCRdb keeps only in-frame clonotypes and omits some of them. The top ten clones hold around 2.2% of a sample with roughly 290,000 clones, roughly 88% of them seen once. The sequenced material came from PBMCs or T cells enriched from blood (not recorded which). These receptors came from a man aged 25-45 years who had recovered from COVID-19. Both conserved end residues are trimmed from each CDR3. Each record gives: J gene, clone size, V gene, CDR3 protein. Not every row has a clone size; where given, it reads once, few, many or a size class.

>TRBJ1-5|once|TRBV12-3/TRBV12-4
ASREGDQPQH
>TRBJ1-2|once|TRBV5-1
ASNGQGVYGYT
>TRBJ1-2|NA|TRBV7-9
ASSPEAVIDGYT
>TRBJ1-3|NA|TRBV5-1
ASSLGQPQTGNTIY
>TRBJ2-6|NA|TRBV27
ASSFGTGASGANVLT
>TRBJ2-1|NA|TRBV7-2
ASSLLSGGIGNEQF
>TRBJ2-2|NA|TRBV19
ASSTTGTGGTGELF
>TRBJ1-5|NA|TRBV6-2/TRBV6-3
ASSWTGEPLH
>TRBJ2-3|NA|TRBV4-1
ASSSGGYTDTQY
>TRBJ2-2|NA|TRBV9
ASSDGTALTGELF
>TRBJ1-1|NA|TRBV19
ASNRGKNTEAF
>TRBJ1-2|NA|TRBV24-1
ATSDRTGGWGYT
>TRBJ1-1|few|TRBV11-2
ASSPQGTGDTEAF
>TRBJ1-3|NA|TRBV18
ASSLDGGPSSGNTIY
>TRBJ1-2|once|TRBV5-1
ASSPIAGYGYT
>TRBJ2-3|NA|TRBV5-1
ASSLGAGGTDTQY
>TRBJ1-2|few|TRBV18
ASSPGRDRVDGYT
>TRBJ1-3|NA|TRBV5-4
ASSSPGLGSGNTIY
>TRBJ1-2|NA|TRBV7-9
ASSLDTTGGYT
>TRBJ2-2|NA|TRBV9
ASSLFLNTGELF
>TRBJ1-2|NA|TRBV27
ASSLIVGTVPPRGGYT
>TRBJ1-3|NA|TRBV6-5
ASSYSATGTGNTIY
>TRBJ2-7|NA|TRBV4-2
ASSKTGMDEQY
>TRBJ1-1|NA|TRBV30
AWSYVNTEAF
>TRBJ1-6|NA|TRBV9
ASSVATGQGGRDYNSPLH
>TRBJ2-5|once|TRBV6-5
ASRARDRGQETQY
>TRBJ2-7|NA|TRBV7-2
ASSLASRGAIPHEQY
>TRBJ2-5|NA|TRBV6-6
ASSFRGTSGETQY
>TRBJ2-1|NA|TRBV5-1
ASSLAPGGRNEQF
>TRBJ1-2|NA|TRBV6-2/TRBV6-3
ASSRDRDNYGYT
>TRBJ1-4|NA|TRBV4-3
ASSQALQGTNEKLF
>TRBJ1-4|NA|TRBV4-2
ASSQVRQGNEKLF
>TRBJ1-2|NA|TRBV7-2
ASSPLTGPYGYT
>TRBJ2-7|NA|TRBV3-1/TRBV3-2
ASSQGRTGSDEQY
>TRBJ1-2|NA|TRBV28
ASRSSTGEERNGYT
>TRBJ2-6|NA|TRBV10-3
AISGSSGGYSGANVLT
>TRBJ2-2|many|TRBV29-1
SVGQGSSTGELF
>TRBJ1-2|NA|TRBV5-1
ASSPGRDGTNYGYT
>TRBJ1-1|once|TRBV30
AWSGEDSWNTEAF